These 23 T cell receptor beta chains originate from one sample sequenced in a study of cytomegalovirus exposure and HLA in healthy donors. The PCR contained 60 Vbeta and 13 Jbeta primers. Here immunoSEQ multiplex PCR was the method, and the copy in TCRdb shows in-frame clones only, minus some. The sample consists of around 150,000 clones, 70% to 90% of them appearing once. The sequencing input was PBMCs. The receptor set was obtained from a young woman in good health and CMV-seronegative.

CDR3 DNA: TGTGCCAGCAGACAGGTCCAAGAGACCCAGTACTTC. Protein: CASRQVQETQYF. The V and J genes are TRBV28 and TRBJ2-5, with a weak D call TRBD1 (5 bases). The CDR3 has 12 amino acids. Germline CDR1 MDHEN, CDR2 SYDVKM. V dropped 6 bases and J dropped 1 base, with 6 bases sitting between them.

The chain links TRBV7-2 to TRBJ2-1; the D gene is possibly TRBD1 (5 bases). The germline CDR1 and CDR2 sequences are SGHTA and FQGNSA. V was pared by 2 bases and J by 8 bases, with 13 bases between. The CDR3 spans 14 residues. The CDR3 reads CASSLSGPTHEQFF. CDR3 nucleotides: TGTGCCAGCAGCTTATCAGGGCCAACCCATGAGCAGTTCTTC.

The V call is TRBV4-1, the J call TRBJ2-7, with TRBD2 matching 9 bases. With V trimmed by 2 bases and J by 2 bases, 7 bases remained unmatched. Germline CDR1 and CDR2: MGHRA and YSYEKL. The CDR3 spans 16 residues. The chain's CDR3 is CASSQLPLAGTYEQYF. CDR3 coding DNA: TGCGCCAGCAGCCAATTGCCCCTAGCGGGGACCTACGAGCAGTACTTC.

The CDR3 nucleotides are TGTGCCAGTAGTATTCAGGGCGCTCAGCCCCAGCATTTT. Amino acids: CASSIQGAQPQHF. V usage is TRBV19 and J usage is TRBJ1-5; D is possibly TRBD1 (5 bases). The CDR3 totals 13 residues. Germline values: CDR1 LNHDA, CDR2 SQIVND (reference sequence). Trimming pared 3 bases from V and 6 bases from J, leaving 9 bases between.

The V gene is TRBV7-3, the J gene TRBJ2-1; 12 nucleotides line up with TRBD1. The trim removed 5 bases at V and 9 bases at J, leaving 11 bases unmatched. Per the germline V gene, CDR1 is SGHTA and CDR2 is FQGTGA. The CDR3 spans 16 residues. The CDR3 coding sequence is TGTGCCAGCAGCCGCTTGACCGGGACAGGGGGCGGTGAGCAGTTCTTC. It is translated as CASSRLTGTGGGEQFF.

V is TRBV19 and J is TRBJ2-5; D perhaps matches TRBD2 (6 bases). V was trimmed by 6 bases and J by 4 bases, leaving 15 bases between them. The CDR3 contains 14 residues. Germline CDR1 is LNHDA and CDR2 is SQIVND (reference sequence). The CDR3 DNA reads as TGTGCCAGTAGCCCAAGAGGAGGGCTAGAGACCCAGTACTTC. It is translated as CASSPRGGLETQYF.

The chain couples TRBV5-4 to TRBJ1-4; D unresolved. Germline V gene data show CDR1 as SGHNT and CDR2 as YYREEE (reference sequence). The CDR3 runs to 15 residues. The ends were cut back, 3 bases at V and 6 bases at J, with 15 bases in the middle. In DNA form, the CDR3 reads TGTGCCAGCAGCTCCCGAGGTTCTGCTGATGAAAAACTGTTTTTT. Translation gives CASSSRGSADEKLFF.

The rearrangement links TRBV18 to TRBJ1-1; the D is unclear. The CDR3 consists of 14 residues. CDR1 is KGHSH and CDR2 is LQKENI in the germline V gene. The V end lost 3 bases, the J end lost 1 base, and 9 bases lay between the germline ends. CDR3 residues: CASSPSSGNTEAFF. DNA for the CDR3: TGTGCCAGCTCACCGTCATCAGGGAACACTGAAGCTTTCTTT.

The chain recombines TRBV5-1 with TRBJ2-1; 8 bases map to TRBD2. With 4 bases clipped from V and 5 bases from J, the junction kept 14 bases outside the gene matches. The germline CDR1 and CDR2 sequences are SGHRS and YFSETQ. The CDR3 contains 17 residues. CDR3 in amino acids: CASSLRVSGVSHNEQFF. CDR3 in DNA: TGCGCCAGCAGCCTACGAGTTAGCGGGGTGTCCCACAATGAGCAGTTCTTC.

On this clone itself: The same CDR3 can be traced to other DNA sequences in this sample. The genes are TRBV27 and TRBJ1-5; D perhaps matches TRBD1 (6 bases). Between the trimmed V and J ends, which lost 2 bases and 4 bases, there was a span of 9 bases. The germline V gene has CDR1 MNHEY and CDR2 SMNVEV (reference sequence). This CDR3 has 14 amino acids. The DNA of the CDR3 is TGTGCCAGCAGTTTACAGGGGATAAATCAGCCCCAGCATTTT. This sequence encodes CASSLQGINQPQHF.

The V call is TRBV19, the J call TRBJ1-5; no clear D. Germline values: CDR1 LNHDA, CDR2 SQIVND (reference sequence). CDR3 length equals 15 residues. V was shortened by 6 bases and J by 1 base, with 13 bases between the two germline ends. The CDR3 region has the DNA TGTGCCAGTAGAAAGCTAGCGGTGAGCAATCAGCCCCAGCATTTT. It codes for CASRKLAVSNQPQHF.

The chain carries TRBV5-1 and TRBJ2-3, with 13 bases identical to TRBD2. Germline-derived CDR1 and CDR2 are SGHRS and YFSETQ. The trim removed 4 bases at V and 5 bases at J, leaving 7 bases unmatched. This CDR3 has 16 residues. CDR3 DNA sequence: TGCGCCAGCAGCGAACTAGCGGGAGGGCGGGGAGATACGCAGTATTTT. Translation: CASSELAGGRGDTQYF. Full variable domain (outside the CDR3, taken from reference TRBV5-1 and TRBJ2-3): KAGVTQTPRYLIKTRGQQVTLSCSPISGHRSVSWYQQTPGQGLQFLFEYFSETQRNKGNFPGRFSGRQFSNSRSEMNVSTLELGDSALYLCASSELAGGRGDTQYFGPGTRLTVL.

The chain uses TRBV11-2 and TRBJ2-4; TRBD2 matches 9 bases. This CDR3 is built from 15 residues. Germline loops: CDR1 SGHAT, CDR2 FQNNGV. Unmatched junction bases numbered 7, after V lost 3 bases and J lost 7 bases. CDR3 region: CASSFEAGGWNIQYF. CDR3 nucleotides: TGTGCCAGCAGCTTCGAAGCGGGAGGATGGAACATTCAGTACTTC.

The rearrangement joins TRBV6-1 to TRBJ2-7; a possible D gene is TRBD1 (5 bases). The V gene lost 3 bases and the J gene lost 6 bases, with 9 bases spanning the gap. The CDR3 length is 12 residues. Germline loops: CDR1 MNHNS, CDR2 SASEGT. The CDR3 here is CASSEDILEQYF. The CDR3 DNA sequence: TGTGCCAGCAGTGAGGACATCCTCGAGCAGTACTTC.

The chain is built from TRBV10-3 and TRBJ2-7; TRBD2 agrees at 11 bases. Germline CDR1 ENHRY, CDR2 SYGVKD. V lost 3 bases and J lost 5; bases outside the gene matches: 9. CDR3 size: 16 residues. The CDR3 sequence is CAISDAVLAGGHEQYF. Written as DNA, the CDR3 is TGTGCCATCAGTGATGCAGTCCTAGCGGGAGGCCACGAGCAGTACTTC.

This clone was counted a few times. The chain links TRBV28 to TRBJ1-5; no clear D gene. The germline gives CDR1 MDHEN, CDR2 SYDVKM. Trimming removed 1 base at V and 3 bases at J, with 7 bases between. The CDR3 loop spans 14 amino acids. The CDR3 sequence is CASSLSQFNQPQHF. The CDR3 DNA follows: TGTGCCAGCAGTTTATCGCAGTTCAATCAGCCCCAGCATTTT.

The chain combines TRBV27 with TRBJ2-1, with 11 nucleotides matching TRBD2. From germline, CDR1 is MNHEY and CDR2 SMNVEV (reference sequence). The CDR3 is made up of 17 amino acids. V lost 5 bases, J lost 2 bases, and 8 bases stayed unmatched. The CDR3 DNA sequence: TGTGCCAGCAGTATCATAGCGGGAGGGCGGACCTACAATGAGCAGTTCTTC. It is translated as CASSIIAGGRTYNEQFF.

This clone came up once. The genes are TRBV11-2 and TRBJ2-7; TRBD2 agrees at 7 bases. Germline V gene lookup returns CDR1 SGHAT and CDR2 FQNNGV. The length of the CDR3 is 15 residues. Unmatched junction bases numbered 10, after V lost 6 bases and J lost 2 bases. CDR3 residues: CASRSPGRGAYEQYF. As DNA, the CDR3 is TGTGCCAGCAGGTCCCCGGGACGGGGGGCCTACGAGCAGTACTTC.

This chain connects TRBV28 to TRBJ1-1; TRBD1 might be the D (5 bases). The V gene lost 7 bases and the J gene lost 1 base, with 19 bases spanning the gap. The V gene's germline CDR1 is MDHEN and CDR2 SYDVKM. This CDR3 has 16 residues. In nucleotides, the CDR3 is TGTGCCAGCACCACACTTCCTGGAACAGGGAACACTGAAGCTTTCTTT. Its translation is CASTTLPGTGNTEAFF. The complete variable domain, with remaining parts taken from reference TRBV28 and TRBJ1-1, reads DVKVTQSSRYLVKRTGEKVFLECVQDMDHENMFWYRQDPGLGLRLIYFSYDVKMKEKGDIPEGYSVSREKKERFSLILESASTNQTSMYLCASTTLPGTGNTEAFFGQGTRLTVV.

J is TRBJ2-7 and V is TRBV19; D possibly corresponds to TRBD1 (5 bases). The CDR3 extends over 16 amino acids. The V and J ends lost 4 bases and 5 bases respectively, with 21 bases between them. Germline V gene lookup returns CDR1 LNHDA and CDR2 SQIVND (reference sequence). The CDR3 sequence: CASSTQPQGLPHEQYF. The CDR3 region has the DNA TGTGCCAGTAGTACCCAGCCCCAGGGTTTACCCCACGAGCAGTACTTC.

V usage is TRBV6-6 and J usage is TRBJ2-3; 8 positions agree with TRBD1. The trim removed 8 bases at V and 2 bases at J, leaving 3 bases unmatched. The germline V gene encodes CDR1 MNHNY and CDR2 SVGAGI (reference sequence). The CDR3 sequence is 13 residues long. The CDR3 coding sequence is TGTGCCAGCCAGGGGGCCAACACAGATACGCAGTATTTT. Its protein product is CASQGANTDTQYF.

The CDR3 is CASSPLGGGRETQYF. The CDR3 DNA sequence: TGTGCCAGCAGTCCTCTCGGCGGGGGCCGAGAGACCCAGTACTTC. The rearrangement joins TRBV27 to TRBJ2-5; possibly TRBD2 for D (7 bases). The CDR3 consists of 15 residues. Trimming took 5 bases from V and 4 from J, leaving 17 bases between them. Germline CDR1 MNHEY, CDR2 SMNVEV (reference sequence).

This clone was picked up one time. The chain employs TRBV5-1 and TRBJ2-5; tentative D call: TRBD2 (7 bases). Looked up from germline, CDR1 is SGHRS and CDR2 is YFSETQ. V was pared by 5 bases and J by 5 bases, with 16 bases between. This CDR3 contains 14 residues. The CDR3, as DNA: TGCGCCAGCAGAGCTTCGGGGGGCAGGGAGACCCAGTACTTC. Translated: CASRASGGRETQYF.